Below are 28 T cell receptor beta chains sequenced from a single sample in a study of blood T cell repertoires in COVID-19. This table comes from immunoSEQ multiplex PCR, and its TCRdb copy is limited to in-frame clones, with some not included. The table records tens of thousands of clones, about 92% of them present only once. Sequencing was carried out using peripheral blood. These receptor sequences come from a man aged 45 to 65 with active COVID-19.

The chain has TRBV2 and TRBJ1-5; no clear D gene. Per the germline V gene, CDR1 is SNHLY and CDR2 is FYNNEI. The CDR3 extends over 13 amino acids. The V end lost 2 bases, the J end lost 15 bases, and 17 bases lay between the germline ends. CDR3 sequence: CASSEKSGGLLHF. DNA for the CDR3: TGTGCCAGCAGTGAAAAGAGTGGCGGGCTTCTGCATTTT.

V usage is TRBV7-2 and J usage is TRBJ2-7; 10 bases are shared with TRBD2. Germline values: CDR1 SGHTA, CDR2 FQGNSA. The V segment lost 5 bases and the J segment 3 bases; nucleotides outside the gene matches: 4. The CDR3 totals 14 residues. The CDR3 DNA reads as TGTGCCAGCAGCCCTAGCGGGGGAAGCTACGAGCAGTACTTC. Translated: CASSPSGGSYEQYF.

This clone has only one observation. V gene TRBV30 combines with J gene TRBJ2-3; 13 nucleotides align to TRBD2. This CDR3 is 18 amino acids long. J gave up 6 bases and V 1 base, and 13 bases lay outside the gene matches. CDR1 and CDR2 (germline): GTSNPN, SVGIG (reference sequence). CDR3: CAWSATEILAGGLDTQYF. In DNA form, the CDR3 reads TGTGCCTGGAGTGCCACCGAGATACTAGCGGGGGGGCTCGATACGCAGTATTTT.

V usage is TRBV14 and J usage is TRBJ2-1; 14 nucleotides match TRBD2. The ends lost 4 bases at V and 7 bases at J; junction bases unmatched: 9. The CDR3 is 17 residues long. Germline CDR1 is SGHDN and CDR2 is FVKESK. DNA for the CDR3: TGTGCCAGCAGCCGCGCGTCCGGGACTAGCGGGAGAAATGAGCAGTTCTTC. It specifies CASSRASGTSGRNEQFF.

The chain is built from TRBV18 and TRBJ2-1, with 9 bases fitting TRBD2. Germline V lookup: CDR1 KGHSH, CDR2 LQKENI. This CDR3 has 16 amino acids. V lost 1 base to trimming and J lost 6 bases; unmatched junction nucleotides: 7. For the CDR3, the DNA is TGTGCCAGCTCACCACGGGGAACTAGCGGGCTCAATGAGCAGTTCTTC. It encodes CASSPRGTSGLNEQFF.

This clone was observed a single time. The CDR3 loop is CASSEGRGTEAFF. For the CDR3, the DNA is TGTGCCAGCAGTGAGGGGAGGGGGACTGAAGCTTTCTTT. The rearrangement links TRBV6-6 to TRBJ1-1, with a weak D call TRBD1 (6 bases). This CDR3 is 13 amino acids long. Trimming pared 5 bases from V and 5 bases from J, leaving 12 bases between. Germline V gene lookup returns CDR1 MNHNY and CDR2 SVGAGI (reference sequence).

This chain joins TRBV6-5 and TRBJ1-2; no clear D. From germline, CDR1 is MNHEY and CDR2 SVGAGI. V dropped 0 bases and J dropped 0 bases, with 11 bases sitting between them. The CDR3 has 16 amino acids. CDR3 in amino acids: CASSYSYTQTNYGYTF. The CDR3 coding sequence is TGTGCCAGCAGTTACTCGTACACACAAACTAACTATGGCTACACCTTC.

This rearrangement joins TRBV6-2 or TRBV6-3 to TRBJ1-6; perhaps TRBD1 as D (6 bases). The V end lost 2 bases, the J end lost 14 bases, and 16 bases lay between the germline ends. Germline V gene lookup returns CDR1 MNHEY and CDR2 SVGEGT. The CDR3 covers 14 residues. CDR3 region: CASSYGQRLLTLHF. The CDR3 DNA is TGTGCCAGCAGTTACGGACAGCGATTGCTCACCCTCCACTTT.

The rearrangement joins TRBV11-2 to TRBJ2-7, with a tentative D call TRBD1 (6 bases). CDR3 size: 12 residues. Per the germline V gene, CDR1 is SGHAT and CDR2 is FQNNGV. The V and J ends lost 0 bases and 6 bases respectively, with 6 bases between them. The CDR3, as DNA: TGTGCCAGCAGCTTAGAAGGGGGCGAGCAGTACTTC. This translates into CASSLEGGEQYF.

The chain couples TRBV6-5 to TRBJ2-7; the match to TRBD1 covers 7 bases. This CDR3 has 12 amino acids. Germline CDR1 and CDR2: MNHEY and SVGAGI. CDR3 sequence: CVKPGGSYEQYF. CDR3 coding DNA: TGTGTCAAACCAGGGGGCTCCTACGAGCAGTACTTC.

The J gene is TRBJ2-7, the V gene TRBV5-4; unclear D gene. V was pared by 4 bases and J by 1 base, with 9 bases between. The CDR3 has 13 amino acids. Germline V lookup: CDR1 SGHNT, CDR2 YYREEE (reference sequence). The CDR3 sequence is CASSRAGSYEQYF. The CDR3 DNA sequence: TGTGCCAGCAGCCGTGCAGGTTCCTACGAGCAGTACTTC.

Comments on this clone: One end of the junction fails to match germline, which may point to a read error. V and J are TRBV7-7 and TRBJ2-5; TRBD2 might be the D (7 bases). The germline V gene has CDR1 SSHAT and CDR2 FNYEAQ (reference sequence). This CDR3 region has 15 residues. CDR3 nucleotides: TGTGCTAGCAGCCCCCGAAGGGGGGGACAAGAGACCCAGTACTTC. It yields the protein CASSPRRGGQETQYF.

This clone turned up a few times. The CDR3 here is CASSQENGGAYEQYF. DNA of the CDR3: TGCGCCAGCAGCCAAGAAAACGGGGGTGCCTACGAGCAGTACTTC. The rearrangement links TRBV4-1 to TRBJ2-7; TRBD2 might be the D (6 bases). The CDR3 is 15 amino acids. CDR1 MGHRA and CDR2 YSYEKL come from the germline V gene. V was pared by 0 bases and J by 2 bases, with 11 bases between.

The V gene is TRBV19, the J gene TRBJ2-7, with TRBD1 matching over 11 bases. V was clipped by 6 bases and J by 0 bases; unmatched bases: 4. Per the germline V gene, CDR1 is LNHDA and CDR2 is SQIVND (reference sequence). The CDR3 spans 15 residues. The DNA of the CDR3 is TGTGCCAGTAGGACCGGGACAGGGGGCTCCTACGAGCAGTACTTC. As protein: CASRTGTGGSYEQYF.

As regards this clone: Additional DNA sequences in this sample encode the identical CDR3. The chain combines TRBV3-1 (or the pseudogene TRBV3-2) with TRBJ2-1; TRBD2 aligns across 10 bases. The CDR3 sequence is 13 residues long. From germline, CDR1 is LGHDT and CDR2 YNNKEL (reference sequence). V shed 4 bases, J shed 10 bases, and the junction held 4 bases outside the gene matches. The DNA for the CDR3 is TGTGCCAGCAGCCCCAGACTAGCGGGCGAGCAGTTCTTC. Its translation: CASSPRLAGEQFF.

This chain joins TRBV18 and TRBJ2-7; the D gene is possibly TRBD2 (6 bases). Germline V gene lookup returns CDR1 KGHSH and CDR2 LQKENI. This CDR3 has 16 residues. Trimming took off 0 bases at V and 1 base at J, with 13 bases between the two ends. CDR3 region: CASSPPTVGGSYEQYF. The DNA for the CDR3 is TGTGCCAGCTCACCACCGACTGTCGGGGGATCCTACGAGCAGTACTTC.

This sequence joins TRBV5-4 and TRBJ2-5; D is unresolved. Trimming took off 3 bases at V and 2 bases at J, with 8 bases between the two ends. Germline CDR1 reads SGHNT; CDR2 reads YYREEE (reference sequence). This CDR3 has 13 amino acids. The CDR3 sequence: CASSSQRQETQYF. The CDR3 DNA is TGTGCCAGCAGCTCCCAACGGCAAGAGACCCAGTACTTC.

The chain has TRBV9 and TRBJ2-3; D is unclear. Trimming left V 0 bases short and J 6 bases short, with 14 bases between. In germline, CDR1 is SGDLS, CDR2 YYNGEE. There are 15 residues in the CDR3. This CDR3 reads CASSVGGPTWDTQYF. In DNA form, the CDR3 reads TGTGCCAGCAGCGTAGGAGGTCCCACATGGGATACGCAGTATTTT.

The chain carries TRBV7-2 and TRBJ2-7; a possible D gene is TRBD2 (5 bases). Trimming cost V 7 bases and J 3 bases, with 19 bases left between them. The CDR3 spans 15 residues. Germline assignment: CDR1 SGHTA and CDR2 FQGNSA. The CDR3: CASIPLGEGSYEQYF. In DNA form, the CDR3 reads TGTGCCAGCATTCCCTTGGGCGAGGGTAGCTACGAGCAGTACTTC.

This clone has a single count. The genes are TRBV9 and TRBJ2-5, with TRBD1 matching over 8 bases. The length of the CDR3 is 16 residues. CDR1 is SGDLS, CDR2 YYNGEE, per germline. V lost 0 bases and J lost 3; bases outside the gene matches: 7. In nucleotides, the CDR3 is TGTGCCAGCAGCGTAGCAGGGGGCGCGAAGGAAGAGACCCAGTACTTC. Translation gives CASSVAGGAKEETQYF.

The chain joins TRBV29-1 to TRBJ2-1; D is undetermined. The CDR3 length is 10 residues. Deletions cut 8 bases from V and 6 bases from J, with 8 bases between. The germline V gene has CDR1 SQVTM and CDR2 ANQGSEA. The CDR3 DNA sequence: TGCAGCTCCGGTGGCAATGAGCAGTTCTTC. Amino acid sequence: CSSGGNEQFF.

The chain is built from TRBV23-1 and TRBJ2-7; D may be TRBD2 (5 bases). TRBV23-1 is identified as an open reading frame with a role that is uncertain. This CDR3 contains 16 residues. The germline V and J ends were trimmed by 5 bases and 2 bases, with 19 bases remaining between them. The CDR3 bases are TGCGCCAGCAGTGGGTCCCCGGGGAAAGGCCCCTACGAGCAGTACTTC. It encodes CASSGSPGKGPYEQYF.

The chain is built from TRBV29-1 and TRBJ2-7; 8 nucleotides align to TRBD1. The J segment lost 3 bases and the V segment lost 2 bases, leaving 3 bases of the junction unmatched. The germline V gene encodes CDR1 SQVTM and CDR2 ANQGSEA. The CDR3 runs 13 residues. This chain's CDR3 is CSVETTGGYEQYF. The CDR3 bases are TGCAGCGTTGAAACCACAGGGGGCTACGAGCAGTACTTC.

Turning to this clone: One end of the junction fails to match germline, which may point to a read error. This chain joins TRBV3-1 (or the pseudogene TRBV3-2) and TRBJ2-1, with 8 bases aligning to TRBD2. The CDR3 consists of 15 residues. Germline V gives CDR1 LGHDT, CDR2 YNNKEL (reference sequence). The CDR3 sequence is CVSSQMRGVYNEQFF. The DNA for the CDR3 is TGTGTCAGCAGCCAAATGCGGGGGGTCTACAATGAGCAGTTCTTC.

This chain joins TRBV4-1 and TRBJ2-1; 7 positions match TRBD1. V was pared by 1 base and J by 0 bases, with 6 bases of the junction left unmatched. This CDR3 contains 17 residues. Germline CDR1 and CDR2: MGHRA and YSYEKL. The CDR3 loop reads CASSQGRGPVSYNEQFF. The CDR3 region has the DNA TGCGCCAGCAGCCAAGGAAGGGGGCCTGTCTCCTACAATGAGCAGTTCTTC.

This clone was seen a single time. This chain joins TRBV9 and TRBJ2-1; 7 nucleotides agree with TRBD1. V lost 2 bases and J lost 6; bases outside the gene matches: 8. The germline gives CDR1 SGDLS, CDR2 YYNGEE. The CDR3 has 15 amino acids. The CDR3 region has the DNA TGTGCCAGCAGCGTTGGGACAGTGATTACCAATGAGCAGTTCTTC. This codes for CASSVGTVITNEQFF.

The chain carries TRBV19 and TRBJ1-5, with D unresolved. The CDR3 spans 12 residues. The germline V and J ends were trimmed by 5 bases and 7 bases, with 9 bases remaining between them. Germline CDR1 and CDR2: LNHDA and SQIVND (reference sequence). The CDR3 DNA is TGTGCCAGTAGTGGCATCGGGCAGCCCCAGCATTTT. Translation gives CASSGIGQPQHF.

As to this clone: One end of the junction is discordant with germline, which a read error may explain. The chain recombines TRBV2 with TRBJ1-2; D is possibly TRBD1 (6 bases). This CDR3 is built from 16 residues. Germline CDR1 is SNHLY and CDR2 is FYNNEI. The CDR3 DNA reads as TGTGCCAGCAGGGAAGGGGGGGGTAGTCGGCTGTATGGCTACACCTTC. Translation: CASREGGGSRLYGYTF.